This TCR beta chain was captured by sequencing in a study of CD4 T cells in relation to SARS-CoV-2 and coronaviruses. Study details: The negative reference was HIV-1 Nef peptide pool or peptide-free culture.

Points from the study as a whole: SARS-CoV-2-driven expansion was significantly weaker in crossreactive than monoreactive clones.

TCRdb's copy holds only in-frame clones and misses some; the assay was immunoSEQ multiplex PCR. Here the sample spans 25,000 to 30,000 clones, roughly 66% being singletons. A note on this clone: Its antigen remains unknown.

Before the COVID-19 pandemic, during about 2011-2019, CD4+ T cells were taken from unexposed donors. CD4+ T cells were isolated from the cells after less than 13 days of culture. Cells permitting, SARS-CoV-2 S/N and four cold-coronavirus spikes were tested on unexposed-donor CD4+ T cells. On days 3 and 7, cultures got half fresh IL-2 medium. This CDR3 spans 18 amino acids. The germline gives CDR1 SGHAT, CDR2 FQNNGV. J was trimmed by 1 base and V by 5 bases; bases with no gene match: 14. Input material: CD4+ T cells from PBMCs, cultured in vitro. The V call is TRBV11-2, the J call TRBJ2-4, with TRBD1 identical over 7 bases. The receptor comes from a human donor in good health. The CDR3 is CASSAGTAKKGAKNIQYF. CDR3 coding DNA: TGTGCCAGCAGCGCCGGGACAGCAAAAAAGGGGGCCAAAAACATTCAGTACTTC.